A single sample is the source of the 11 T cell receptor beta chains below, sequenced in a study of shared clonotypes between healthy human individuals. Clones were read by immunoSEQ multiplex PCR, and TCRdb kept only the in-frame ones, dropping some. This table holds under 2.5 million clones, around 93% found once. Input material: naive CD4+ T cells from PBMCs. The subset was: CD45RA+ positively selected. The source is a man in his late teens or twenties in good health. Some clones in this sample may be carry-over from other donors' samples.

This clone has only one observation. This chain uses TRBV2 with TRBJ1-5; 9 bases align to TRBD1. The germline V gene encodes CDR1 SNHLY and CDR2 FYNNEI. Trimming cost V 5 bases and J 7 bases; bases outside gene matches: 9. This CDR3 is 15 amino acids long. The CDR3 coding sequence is TGTGCCAGCAGTCGCCGGACAGGGGATGGCCAGCCCCAGCATTTT. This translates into CASSRRTGDGQPQHF.

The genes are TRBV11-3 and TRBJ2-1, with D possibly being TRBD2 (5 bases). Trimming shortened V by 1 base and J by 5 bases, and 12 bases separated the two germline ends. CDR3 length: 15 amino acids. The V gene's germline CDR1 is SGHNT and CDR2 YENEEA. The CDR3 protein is CASSLGGFHNNEQFF. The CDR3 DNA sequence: TGTGCCAGCAGCTTAGGCGGGTTTCACAACAATGAGCAGTTCTTC. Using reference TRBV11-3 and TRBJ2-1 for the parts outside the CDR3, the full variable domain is EAGVVQSPRYKIIEKKQPVAFWCNPISGHNTLYWYLQNLGQGPELLIRYENEEAVDDSQLPKDRFSAERLKGVDSTLKIQPAELGDSAVYLCASSLGGFHNNEQFFGPGTRLTVL.

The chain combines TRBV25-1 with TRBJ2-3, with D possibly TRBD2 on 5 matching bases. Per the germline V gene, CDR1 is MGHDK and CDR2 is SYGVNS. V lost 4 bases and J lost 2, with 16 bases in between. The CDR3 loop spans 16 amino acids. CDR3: CASSASGSENTDTQYF. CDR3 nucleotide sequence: TGTGCCAGCAGTGCTTCGGGATCCGAAAACACAGATACGCAGTATTTT.

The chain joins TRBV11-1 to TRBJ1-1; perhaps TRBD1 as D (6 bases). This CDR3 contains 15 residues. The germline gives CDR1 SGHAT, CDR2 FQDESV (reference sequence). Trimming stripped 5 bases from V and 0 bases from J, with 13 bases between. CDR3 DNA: TGTGCCAGCAGCCCAAGGACAGAGTTGAACACTGAAGCTTTCTTT. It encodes CASSPRTELNTEAFF.

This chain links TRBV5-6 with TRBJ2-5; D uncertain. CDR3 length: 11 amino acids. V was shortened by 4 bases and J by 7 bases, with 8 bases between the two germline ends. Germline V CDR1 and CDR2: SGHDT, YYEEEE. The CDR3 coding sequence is TGTGCCAGCAGCGGACCGGGGACCCAGTACTTC. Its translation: CASSGPGTQYF.

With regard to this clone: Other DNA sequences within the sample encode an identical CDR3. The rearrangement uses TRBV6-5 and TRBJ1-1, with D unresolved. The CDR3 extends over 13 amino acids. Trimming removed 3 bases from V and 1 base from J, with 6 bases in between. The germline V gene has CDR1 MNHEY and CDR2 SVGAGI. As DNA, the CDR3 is TGTGCCAGCAGTTATAGGTCGAACACTGAAGCTTTCTTT. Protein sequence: CASSYRSNTEAFF.

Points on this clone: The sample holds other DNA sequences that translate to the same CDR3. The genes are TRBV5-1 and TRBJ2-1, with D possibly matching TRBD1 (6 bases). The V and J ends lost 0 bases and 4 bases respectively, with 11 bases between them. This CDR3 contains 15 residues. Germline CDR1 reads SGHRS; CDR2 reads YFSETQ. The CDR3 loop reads CASSLVGGGYNEQFF. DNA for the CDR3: TGCGCCAGCAGCTTGGTTGGGGGCGGTTACAATGAGCAGTTCTTC.

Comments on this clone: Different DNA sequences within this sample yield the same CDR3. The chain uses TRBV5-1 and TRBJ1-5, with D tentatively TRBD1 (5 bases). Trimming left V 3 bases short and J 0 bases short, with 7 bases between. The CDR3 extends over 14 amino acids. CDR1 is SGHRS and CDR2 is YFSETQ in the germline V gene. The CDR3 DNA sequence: TGCGCCAGCAGCTGGGGGGATAGCAATCAGCCCCAGCATTTT. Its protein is CASSWGDSNQPQHF.

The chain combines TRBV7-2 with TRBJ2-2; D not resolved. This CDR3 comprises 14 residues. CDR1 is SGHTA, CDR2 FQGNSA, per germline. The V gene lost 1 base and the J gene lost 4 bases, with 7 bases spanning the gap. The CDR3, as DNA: TGTGCCAGCAGCTTAGATTCTCCCACCGGGGAGCTGTTTTTT. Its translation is CASSLDSPTGELFF.

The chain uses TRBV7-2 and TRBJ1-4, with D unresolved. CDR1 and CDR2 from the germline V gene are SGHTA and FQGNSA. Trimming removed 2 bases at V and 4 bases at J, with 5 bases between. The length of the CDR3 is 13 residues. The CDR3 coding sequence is TGTGCCAGCAGCTTATCCCTTAATGAAAAACTGTTTTTT. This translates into CASSLSLNEKLFF. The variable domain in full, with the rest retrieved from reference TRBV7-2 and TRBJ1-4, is GAGVSQSPSNKVTEKGKDVELRCDPISGHTALYWYRQSLGQGLEFLIYFQGNSAPDKSGLPSDRFSAERTGGSVSTLTIQRTQQEDSAVYLCASSLSLNEKLFFGSGTQLSVL.

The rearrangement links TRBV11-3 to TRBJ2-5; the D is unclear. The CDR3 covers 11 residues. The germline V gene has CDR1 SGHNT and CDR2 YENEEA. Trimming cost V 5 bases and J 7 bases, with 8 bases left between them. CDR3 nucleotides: TGTGCCAGCAGCCTTATTGGGACCCAGTACTTC. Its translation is CASSLIGTQYF.